The 5 T cell receptor beta chains presented below share a single source sample, sequenced in a study of molecular identifiers for immune sequencing clone quantification. From the PCR reads, TCRdb called clonotypes with MiXCR, one entry per CDR3 protein. In the table there are around 100,000 distinct CDR3 sequences, about 35% of which are singletons. Sequenced sample: naive CD8+ T cells from blood, with Jurkat cell RNA spiked in. The subset here: FACS-sorted CD8+CD4-CCR7+CD45RA+ naive T cells. The receptors were sampled from a human donor in good health. Some libraries in this study had Jurkat cell RNA spiked in.

About this clonotype: This may arise from a read error, as a much more abundant clone is one base away. The chain carries TRBV5-6 and TRBJ2-3; D gene ambiguous. This CDR3 spans 20 amino acids. The V gene's germline CDR1 is SGHDT and CDR2 YYEEEE. V was pared by 5 bases and J by 4 bases, with 32 bases between. This CDR3 reads CASRTLHGRYGDEVADTQYF. CDR3 sequence (DNA): TGTGCCAGCAGGACACTCCATGGACGGTACGGCGACGAGGTCGCAGATACGCAGTATTTT.

To note about this clonotype: Its ends do not fully match the called genes, so a read error is possible. This chain uses TRBV18 with TRBJ2-7; no firm D call. The CDR3 is made up of 12 amino acids. CDR1 is KGHSH and CDR2 is LQKENI in the germline V gene. In nucleotides, the CDR3 is TGTGCCAGCTCACCTGGGTACGACGAGCTGTACTTC. This encodes CASSPGYDELYF.

The J gene is TRBJ2-7, the V gene TRBV13; D unresolved. This CDR3 comprises 14 residues. V was pared by 3 bases and J by 4 bases, with 13 bases between. Looked up from germline, CDR1 is PRHDT and CDR2 is FYEKMQ (reference sequence). CDR3 bases: TGTGCCAGCAGCTTCCAGGCCTCGAGGTACGAGCAGTACTTC. Translating gives CASSFQASRYEQYF.

This clonotype has just a few counts. This chain connects TRBV4-1 to TRBJ2-2; D may match TRBD1 or TRBD2 (6 bases each). This CDR3 is 14 amino acids long. V gave up 3 bases and J gave up 7 bases, with 12 bases separating them. CDR1 and CDR2 from the germline V gene are MGHRA and YSYEKL. The CDR3 nucleotides are TGCGCCAGCAGCCAGGGGGGCAGGATCGGGGAGCTGTTTTTT. Protein product: CASSQGGRIGELFF.

The J gene is TRBJ1-1, the V gene TRBV7-8, with 8 bases aligning to TRBD1. In germline, CDR1 is SGHVS, CDR2 FQNEAQ. This CDR3 has 14 residues. The junction had 5 bases not matched to a gene; V was cut back by 3 bases and J by 5 bases. CDR3 DNA: TGTGCCAGCAGCTTTCCCACAGGGGGTACTGAAGCTTTCTTT. Protein sequence: CASSFPTGGTEAFF. The full variable domain, its missing parts supplied by reference TRBV7-8 and TRBJ1-1, is GAGVSQSPRYKVAKRGQDVALRCDPISGHVSLFWYQQALGQGPEFLTYFQNEAQLDKSGLPSDRFFAERPEGSVSTLKIQRTQQEDSAVYLCASSFPTGGTEAFFGQGTRLTVV.